Listed here are 9 T cell receptor beta chains from one sample, sequenced in a study of shared clonotypes between healthy human individuals (dated by TCRdb to about 2020). The library was generated by the immunoSEQ multiplex PCR assay. In its TCRdb copy, this immuneACCESS table keeps in-frame sequences only and misses some clones. Where compared with another copy, unresolved V genes explain less than half of these, and the others have no known cause. The sample data list around 1.9 million clones, and just over 90% of these were observed just once. Of the sample, more than 1.5% is held by the ten largest clones. CD8 naive samples were CD45RO-negative cells positively selected for CCR7, giving a CD45RA+CCR7+ population that excluded TemRA cells. Sequencing used naive CD8+ T cells from PBMCs. What this sample's cell subset or site label stands for: CD45RA+CCR7+. Receptor source: a man younger than 30 in good health. Some clones in this sample may be carry-over from other donors' samples.

J is TRBJ2-5 and V is TRBV10-3; D is possibly TRBD1 (5 bases). From germline, CDR1 is ENHRY and CDR2 SYGVKD. The CDR3 loop spans 12 amino acids. V lost 5 bases and J lost 4, with 8 bases in between. The CDR3 DNA sequence: TGTGCCATCAGTAACCAGGGAGAGACCCAGTACTTC. It translates to CAISNQGETQYF.

The chain combines TRBV28 with TRBJ2-2, with TRBD1 matching over 8 bases. The V gene's germline CDR1 is MDHEN and CDR2 SYDVKM. The CDR3 totals 15 residues. J lost 3 bases, V lost 3 bases, and 3 bases had no gene match. The DNA of the CDR3 is TGTGCCAGCAGTTTCCTACAGGGGGACACCGGGGAGCTGTTTTTT. The encoded protein is CASSFLQGDTGELFF.

The CDR3 reads CASSWGIGKTDTQYF. The CDR3, as DNA: TGTGCCAGCAGCTGGGGCATAGGAAAAACAGATACGCAGTATTTT. This chain connects TRBV11-2 to TRBJ2-3; tentatively, D is TRBD1 (5 bases). V lost 4 bases, J lost 3 bases, and 14 bases lay in between. Germline-derived CDR1 and CDR2 are SGHAT and FQNNGV. The CDR3 runs to 15 residues.

The rearrangement uses TRBV5-4 and TRBJ1-2; 12 positions agree with TRBD1. Germline CDR1 and CDR2: SGHNT and YYREEE (reference sequence). CDR3 length equals 16 residues. V lost 7 bases to trimming and J lost 1 base; unmatched junction nucleotides: 8. CDR3 coding DNA: TGTGCCAGCTTCCGGGACAGGGGGCTCAGTAACTATGGCTACACCTTC. This translates into CASFRDRGLSNYGYTF.

The gene calls are TRBV28 and TRBJ2-7; 9 bases map to TRBD2. CDR1 and CDR2 (germline): MDHEN, SYDVKM. After removal of 6 bases from V and 6 bases from J, the junction contained 6 bases not matched to a gene. The CDR3 totals 13 residues. The CDR3 DNA is TGTGCCAGCAGGGACGAGACTAGCGGCGAGCAGTACTTC. Translation gives CASRDETSGEQYF.

V gene TRBV5-6 combines with J gene TRBJ2-5, with 13 nucleotides matching TRBD2. Unmatched junction bases numbered 10, after V lost 0 bases and J lost 5 bases. The CDR3 sequence is 18 residues long. Germline V lookup: CDR1 SGHDT, CDR2 YYEEEE. CDR3 sequence reads: CASSLGTSGRAFLETQYF. DNA of the CDR3: TGTGCCAGCAGCTTGGGTACTAGCGGGAGGGCCTTTTTGGAGACCCAGTACTTC.

This clone occurred once. The chain employs TRBV11-2 and TRBJ2-7; no clear D. There are 15 residues in the CDR3. Germline V gene sequence: CDR1 SGHAT, CDR2 FQNNGV. The germline V and J ends were trimmed by 0 bases and 1 base, with 10 bases remaining between them. CDR3 residues: CASSLDLGGSYEQYF. CDR3 in DNA: TGTGCCAGCAGCTTAGATTTGGGCGGTTCCTACGAGCAGTACTTC.

This chain joins TRBV7-9 and TRBJ1-2, with unresolved D. V lost 5 bases to trimming and J lost 4 bases, with 20 bases between them. Germline lookup yields CDR1 SEHNR and CDR2 FQNEAQ (reference sequence). The length of the CDR3 is 16 residues. CDR3 nucleotides: TGTGCCAGCAGCACGCCTTCGGTACTGGGCGGCTATGGCTACACCTTC. Translation: CASSTPSVLGGYGYTF. Filled out from reference TRBV7-9 and TRBJ1-2, the complete variable domain reads DTGVSQNPRHKITKRGQNVTFRCDPISEHNRLYWYRQTLGQGPEFLTYFQNEAQLEKSRLLSDRFSAERPKGSFSTLEIQRTEQGDSAMYLCASSTPSVLGGYGYTFGSGTRLTVV.

The genes are TRBV29-1 and TRBJ2-7, with TRBD1 matching 8 bases. CDR3 length: 12 residues. CDR1 is SQVTM and CDR2 is ANQGSEA in the germline V gene. Unmatched junction bases numbered 6, after V lost 6 bases and J lost 5 bases. The CDR3 region is CSVLDRVNEQYF. CDR3 nucleotide sequence: TGCAGCGTCCTGGACAGGGTAAACGAGCAGTACTTC.